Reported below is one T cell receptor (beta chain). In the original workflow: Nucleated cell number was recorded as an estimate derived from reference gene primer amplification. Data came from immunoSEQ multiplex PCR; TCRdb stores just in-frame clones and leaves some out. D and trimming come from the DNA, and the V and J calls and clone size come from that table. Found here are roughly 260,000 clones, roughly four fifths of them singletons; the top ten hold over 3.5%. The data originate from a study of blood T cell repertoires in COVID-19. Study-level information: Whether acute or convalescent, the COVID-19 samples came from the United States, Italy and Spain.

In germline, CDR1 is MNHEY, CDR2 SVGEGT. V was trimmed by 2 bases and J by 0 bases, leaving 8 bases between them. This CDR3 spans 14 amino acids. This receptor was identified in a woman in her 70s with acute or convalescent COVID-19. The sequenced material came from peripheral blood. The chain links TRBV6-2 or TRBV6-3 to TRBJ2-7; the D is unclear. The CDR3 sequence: CASSYLRSSYEQYF. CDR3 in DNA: TGTGCCAGCAGTTACCTGAGGAGCTCCTACGAGCAGTACTTC.